This record looks at one T cell receptor (beta chain) sequence and its context. Its antigen is currently unknown. The data are from a study of blood T cells in healthy people across ages. Study details: Template switching caught about one barcoded beta molecule for each two T cells.

Healthy Caucasian individuals from Russia aged 6 to 90 were enrolled as donors. Primers used in a second PCR of about 7 to 12 cycles were a sample-barcoded 5' primer and a J-beta primer mix. In TCRdb, the 5' RACE reads were re-called with MiXCR into one record per CDR3 protein. In the table there are about 1.1 million distinct CDR3 sequences, about two fifths of which are singletons. Study-wide results and limits: The donors' CMV status was not determined, possibly confounding changes in expanded clonotypes. It was held that diversity estimates obtained from one million T cells represented underestimates.

There are 13 residues in the CDR3. Germline V gives CDR1 SGHAT, CDR2 FQDESV (reference sequence). V was clipped by 6 bases and J by 7 bases, with 13 bases between them. The TCR originated in a man in his late teens or twenties in good health. The chain combines TRBV11-1 with TRBJ2-1; a weak D match, TRBD2 (6 bases). The specimen was blood. The CDR3 is CASRDIGGNEQFF. CDR3 in DNA: TGTGCCAGCAGGGATATTGGGGGGAATGAGCAGTTCTTC.